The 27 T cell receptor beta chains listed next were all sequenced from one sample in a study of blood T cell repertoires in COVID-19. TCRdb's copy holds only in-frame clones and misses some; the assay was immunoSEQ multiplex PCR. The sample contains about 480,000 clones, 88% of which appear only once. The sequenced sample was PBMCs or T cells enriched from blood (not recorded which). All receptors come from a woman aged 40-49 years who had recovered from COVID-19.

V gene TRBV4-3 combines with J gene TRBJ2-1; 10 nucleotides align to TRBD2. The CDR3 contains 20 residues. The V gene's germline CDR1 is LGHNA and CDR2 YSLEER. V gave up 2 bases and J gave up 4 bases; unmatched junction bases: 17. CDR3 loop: CASSQSLGLALRGLYNEQFF. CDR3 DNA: TGCGCCAGCAGCCAATCACTGGGACTAGCGTTGAGGGGTCTATACAATGAGCAGTTCTTC.

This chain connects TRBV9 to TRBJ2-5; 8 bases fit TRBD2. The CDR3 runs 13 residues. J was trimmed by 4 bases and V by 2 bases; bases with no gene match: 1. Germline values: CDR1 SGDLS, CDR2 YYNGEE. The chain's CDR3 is CASSVLAGETQYF. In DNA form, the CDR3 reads TGTGCCAGCAGCGTGCTAGCGGGAGAGACCCAGTACTTC.

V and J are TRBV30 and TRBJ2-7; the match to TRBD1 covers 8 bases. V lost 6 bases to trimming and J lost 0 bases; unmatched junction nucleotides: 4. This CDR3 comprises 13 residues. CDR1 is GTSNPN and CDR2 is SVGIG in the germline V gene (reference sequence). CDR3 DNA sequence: TGTGCCTGTCGGACAGGGAGCTCCTACGAGCAGTACTTC. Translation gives CACRTGSSYEQYF.

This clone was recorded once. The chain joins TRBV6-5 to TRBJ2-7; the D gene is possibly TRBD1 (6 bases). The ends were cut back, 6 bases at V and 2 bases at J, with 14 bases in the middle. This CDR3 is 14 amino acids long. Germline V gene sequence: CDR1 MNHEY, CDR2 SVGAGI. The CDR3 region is CASSLRDTAYEQYF. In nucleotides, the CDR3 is TGTGCCAGCAGCCTAAGGGACACAGCCTACGAGCAGTACTTC.

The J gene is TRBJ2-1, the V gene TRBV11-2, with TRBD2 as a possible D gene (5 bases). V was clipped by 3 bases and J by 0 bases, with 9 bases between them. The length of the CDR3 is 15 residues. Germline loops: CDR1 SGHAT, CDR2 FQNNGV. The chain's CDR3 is CASSFRGSSYNEQFF. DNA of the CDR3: TGTGCCAGCAGCTTTCGGGGTAGCTCCTACAATGAGCAGTTCTTC.

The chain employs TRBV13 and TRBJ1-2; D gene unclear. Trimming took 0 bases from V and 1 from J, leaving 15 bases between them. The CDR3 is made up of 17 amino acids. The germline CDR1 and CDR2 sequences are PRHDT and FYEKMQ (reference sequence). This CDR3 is CASSLGQRASGNYGYTF. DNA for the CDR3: TGTGCCAGCAGCTTAGGCCAGCGGGCGAGTGGTAACTATGGCTACACCTTC. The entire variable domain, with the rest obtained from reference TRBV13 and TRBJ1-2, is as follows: AAGVIQSPRHLIKEKRETATLKCYPIPRHDTVYWYQQGPGQDPQFLISFYEKMQSDKGSIPDRFSAQQFSDYHSELNMSSLELGDSALYFCASSLGQRASGNYGYTFGSGTRLTVV.

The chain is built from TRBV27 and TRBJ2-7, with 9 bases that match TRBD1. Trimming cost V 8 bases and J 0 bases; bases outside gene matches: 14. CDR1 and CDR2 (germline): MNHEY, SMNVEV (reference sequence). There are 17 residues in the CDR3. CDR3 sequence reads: CASGYTPGQGLSYEQYF. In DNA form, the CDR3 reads TGTGCCAGCGGGTATACACCGGGACAGGGTCTCTCCTACGAGCAGTACTTC.

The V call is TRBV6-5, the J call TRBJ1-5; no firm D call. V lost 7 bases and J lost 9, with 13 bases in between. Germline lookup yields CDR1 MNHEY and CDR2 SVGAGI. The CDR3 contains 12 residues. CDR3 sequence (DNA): TGTGCCAGCACGACGGAGTGGTCGCCCCAGCATTTT. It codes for CASTTEWSPQHF.

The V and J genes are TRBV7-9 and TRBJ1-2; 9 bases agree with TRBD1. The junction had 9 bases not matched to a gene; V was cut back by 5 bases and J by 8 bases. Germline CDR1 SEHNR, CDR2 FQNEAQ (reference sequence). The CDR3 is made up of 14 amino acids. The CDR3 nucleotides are TGTGCCAGCAGCCAAACAGGGGGCAGAGGGGGCTACACCTTC. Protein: CASSQTGGRGGYTF.

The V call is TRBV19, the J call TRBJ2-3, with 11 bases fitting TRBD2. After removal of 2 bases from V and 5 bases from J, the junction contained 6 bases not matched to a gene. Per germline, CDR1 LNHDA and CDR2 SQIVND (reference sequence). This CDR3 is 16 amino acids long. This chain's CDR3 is CASSIILAGDGDTQYF. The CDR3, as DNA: TGTGCCAGTAGTATAATACTAGCGGGAGATGGAGATACGCAGTATTTT.

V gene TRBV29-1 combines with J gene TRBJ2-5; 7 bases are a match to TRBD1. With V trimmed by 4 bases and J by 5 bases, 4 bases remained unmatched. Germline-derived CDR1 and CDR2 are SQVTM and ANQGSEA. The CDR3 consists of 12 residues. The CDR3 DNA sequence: TGCAGCGTTGCTAGGGGGCCTGAGACCCAGTACTTC. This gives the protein CSVARGPETQYF.

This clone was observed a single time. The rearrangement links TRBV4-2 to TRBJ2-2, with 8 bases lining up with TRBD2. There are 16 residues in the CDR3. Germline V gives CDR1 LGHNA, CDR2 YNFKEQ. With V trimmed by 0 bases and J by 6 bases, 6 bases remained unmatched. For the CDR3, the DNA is TGTGCCAGCAGCCAAGATGGGGTCGGGAGGGCCGGGGAGCTGTTTTTT. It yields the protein CASSQDGVGRAGELFF.

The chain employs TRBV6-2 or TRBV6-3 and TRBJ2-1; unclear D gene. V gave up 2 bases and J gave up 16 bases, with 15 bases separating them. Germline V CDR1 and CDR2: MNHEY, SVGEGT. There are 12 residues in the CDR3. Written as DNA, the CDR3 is TGTGCCAGCAGTTACGACGGAGAGTTGGTATTCTTC. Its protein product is CASSYDGELVFF.

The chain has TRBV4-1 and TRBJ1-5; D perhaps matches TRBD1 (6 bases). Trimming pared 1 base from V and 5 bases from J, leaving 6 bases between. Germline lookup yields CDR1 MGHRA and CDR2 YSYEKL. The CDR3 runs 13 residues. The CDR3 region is CASSQGTDQPQHF. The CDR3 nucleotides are TGCGCCAGCAGCCAAGGGACAGATCAGCCCCAGCATTTT.

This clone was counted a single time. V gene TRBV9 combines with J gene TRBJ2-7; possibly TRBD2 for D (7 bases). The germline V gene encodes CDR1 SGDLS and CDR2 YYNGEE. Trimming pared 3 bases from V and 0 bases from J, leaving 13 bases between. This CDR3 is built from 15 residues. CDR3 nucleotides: TGTGCCAGCAGCGGGGAGGGAGGGGGCTCCTACGAGCAGTACTTC. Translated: CASSGEGGGSYEQYF.

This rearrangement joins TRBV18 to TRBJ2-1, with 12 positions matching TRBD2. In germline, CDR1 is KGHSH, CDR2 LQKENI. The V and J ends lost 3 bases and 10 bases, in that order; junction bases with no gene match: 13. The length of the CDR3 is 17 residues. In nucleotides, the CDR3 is TGTGCCAGCTCACCCTCTGCCGGCGGACTAGCGGGATTGGAGCAGTTCTTC. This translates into CASSPSAGGLAGLEQFF.

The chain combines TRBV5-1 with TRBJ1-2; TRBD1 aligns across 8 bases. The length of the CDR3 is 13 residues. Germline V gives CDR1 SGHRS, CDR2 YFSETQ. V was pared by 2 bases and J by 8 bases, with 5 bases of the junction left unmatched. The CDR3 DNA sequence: TGCGCCAGCAGCTTAGACAGGGGATGGGGCTACACCTTC. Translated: CASSLDRGWGYTF.

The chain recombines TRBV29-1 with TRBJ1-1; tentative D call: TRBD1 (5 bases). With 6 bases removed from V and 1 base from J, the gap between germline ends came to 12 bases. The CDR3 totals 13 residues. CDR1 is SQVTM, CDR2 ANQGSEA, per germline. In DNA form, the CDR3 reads TGCAGCGTACGGGGGATGTGGAACACTGAAGCTTTCTTT. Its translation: CSVRGMWNTEAFF.

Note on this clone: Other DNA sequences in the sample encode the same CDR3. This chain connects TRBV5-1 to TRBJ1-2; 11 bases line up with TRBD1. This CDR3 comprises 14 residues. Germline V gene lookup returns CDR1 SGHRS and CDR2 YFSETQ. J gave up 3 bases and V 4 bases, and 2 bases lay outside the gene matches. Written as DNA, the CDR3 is TGCGCCAGCAGCCCGGGACAGGGGGACTATGGCTACACCTTC. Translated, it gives CASSPGQGDYGYTF.

DNA for the CDR3: TGTGCCAGCGACACTGCGGGTAACTATGGCTACACCTTC. Protein: CASDTAGNYGYTF. The chain links TRBV10-3 to TRBJ1-2; no definite D call. The germline V gene encodes CDR1 ENHRY and CDR2 SYGVKD. The germline V and J ends were trimmed by 10 bases and 1 base, with 13 bases remaining between them. The length of the CDR3 is 13 residues.

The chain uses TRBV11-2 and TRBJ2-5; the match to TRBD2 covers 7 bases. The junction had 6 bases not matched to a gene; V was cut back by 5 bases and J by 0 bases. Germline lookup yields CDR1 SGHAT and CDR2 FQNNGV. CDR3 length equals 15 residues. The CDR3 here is CASSPLLADQETQYF. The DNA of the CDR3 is TGTGCCAGCAGCCCCCTCCTAGCGGACCAAGAGACCCAGTACTTC.

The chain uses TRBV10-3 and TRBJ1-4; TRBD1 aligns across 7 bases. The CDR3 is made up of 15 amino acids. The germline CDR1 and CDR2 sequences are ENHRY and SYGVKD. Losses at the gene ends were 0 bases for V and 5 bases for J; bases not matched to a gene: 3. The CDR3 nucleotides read TGTGCCATCAGTGAGTCGGGGGACAGCAATGAAAAACTGTTTTTT. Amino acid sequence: CAISESGDSNEKLFF.

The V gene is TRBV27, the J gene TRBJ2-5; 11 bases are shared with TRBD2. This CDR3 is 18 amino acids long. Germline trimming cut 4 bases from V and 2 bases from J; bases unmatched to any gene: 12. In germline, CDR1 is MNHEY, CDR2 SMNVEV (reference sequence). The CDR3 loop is CASSSNPTGLAAQETQYF. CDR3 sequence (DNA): TGTGCCAGCAGTTCTAACCCCACGGGACTAGCGGCTCAAGAGACCCAGTACTTC.

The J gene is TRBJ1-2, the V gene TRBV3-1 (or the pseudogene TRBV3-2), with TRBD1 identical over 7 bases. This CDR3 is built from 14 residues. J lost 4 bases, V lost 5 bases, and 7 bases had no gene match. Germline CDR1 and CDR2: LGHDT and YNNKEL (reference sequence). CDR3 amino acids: CASSTWDSIYGYTF. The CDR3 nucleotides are TGTGCCAGCAGCACGTGGGACAGTATCTATGGCTACACCTTC.

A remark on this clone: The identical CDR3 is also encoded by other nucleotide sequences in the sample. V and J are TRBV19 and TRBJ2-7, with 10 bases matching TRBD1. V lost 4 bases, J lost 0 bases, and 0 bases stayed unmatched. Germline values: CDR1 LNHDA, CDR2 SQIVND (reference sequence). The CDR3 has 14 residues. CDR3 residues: CASSRDRGSYEQYF. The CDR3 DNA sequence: TGTGCCAGTAGTAGGGACAGGGGCTCCTACGAGCAGTACTTC.

The CDR3 here is CAISRGQSYSGYTF. The CDR3 nucleotides read TGTGCCATCAGCAGAGGACAGAGCTATAGCGGCTACACCTTC. The chain uses TRBV10-3 and TRBJ1-2, with TRBD1 as a possible D gene (6 bases). V was pared by 6 bases and J by 8 bases, with 19 bases between. Germline CDR1 ENHRY, CDR2 SYGVKD. The CDR3 has 14 amino acids.

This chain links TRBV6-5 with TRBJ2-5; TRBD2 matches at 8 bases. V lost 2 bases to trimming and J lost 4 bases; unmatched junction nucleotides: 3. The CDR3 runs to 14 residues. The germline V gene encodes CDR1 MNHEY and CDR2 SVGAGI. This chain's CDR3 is CASSYLTSGETQYF. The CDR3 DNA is TGTGCCAGCAGTTACCTTACTAGCGGAGAGACCCAGTACTTC.